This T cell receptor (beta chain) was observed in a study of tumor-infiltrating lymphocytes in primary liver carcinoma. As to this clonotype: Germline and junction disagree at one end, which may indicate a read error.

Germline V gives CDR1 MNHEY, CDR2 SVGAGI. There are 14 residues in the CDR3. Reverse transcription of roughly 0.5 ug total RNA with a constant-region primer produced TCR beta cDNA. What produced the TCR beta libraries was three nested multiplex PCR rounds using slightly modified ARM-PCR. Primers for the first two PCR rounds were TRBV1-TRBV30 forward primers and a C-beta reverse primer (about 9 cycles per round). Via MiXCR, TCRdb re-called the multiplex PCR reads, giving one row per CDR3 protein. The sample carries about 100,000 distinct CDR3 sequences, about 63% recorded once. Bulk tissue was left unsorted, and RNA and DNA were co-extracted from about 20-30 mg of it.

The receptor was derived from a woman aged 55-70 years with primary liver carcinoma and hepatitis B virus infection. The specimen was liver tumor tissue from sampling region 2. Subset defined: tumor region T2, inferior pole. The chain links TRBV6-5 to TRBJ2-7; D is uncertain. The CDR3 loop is CANPPFWSFYERYF. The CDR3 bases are TGTGCCAACCCCCCTTTTTGGTCTTTTTACGAGCGGTACTTC.